A single sample is the source of the 25 T cell receptor beta chains below, sequenced in a study of cytomegalovirus exposure and HLA in healthy donors. Primers: 60 Vbeta forward and 13 Jbeta reverse. Method: immunoSEQ multiplex PCR; TCRdb's copy keeps in-frame clones and lacks some. Recorded for this sample: around 63,000 clones. Sequencing was carried out using PBMCs. Receptors were obtained from a woman in her 30s in good health and CMV-seronegative.

V is TRBV30 and J is TRBJ2-7; 12 positions match TRBD2. The germline CDR1 and CDR2 sequences are GTSNPN and SVGIG (reference sequence). V lost 5 bases and J lost 4; bases outside the gene matches: 9. The CDR3 has 15 amino acids. CDR3 sequence: CAWGSGTSGLYEQYF. The CDR3 DNA is TGTGCCTGGGGGAGCGGGACTAGCGGGCTTTACGAGCAGTACTTC.

This chain uses TRBV19 with TRBJ1-1, with a possible D match to TRBD1 (5 bases). Trimming left V 3 bases short and J 1 base short, with 18 bases between. This CDR3 contains 17 residues. Germline V CDR1 and CDR2: LNHDA, SQIVND (reference sequence). The CDR3 region is CASSIPRRRGSNTEAFF. CDR3 nucleotides: TGTGCCAGTAGTATCCCGAGGCGGCGGGGGTCGAACACTGAAGCTTTCTTT. Combining the CDR3 with reference TRBV19 and TRBJ1-1 gives the whole variable domain DGGITQSPKYLFRKEGQNVTLSCEQNLNHDAMYWYRQDPGQGLRLIYYSQIVNDFQKGDIAEGYSVSREKKESFPLTVTSAQKNPTAFYLCASSIPRRRGSNTEAFFGQGTRLTVV.

The V call is TRBV4-2, the J call TRBJ1-4; 7 positions match TRBD1. CDR3 length equals 16 residues. Germline-derived CDR1 and CDR2 are LGHNA and YNFKEQ. V was clipped by 5 bases and J by 7 bases; unmatched bases: 13. This CDR3 is CASSVTPQGGFEKLFF. CDR3 in DNA: TGTGCCAGCAGCGTAACCCCGCAGGGGGGTTTTGAAAAACTGTTTTTT.

The chain couples TRBV28 to TRBJ1-2; 7 bases agree with TRBD1. From germline, CDR1 is MDHEN and CDR2 SYDVKM. V lost 1 base to trimming and J lost 2 bases; unmatched junction nucleotides: 4. The CDR3 is 15 amino acids. CDR3 loop: CASSLFTGENYGYTF. The CDR3 DNA reads TGTGCCAGCAGTTTATTCACAGGGGAGAACTATGGCTACACCTTC.

The chain recombines TRBV5-1 with TRBJ2-7, with D possibly TRBD1 on 5 matching bases. Germline CDR1 SGHRS, CDR2 YFSETQ. This CDR3 has 14 residues. Trimming cost V 6 bases and J 0 bases, with 13 bases left between them. CDR3 protein: CASTEQENSYEQYF. The CDR3 DNA follows: TGCGCCAGCACCGAACAGGAGAACTCCTACGAGCAGTACTTC.

V is TRBV4-3 and J is TRBJ1-5; 8 bases map to TRBD1. Germline V gene lookup returns CDR1 LGHNA and CDR2 YSLEER. CDR3 length: 15 residues. V lost 0 bases, J lost 7 bases, and 5 bases stayed unmatched. The DNA for the CDR3 is TGCGCCAGCAGCCAAGACAGAGCAGGGGGCCAGCCCCAGCATTTT. Amino acids: CASSQDRAGGQPQHF.

The chain joins TRBV18 to TRBJ1-5; D unresolved. CDR3 length: 12 residues. The V gene lost 3 bases and the J gene lost 12 bases, with 12 bases spanning the gap. Germline lookup yields CDR1 KGHSH and CDR2 LQKENI. CDR3 amino acids: CASSPFLGLQHF. In DNA, the CDR3 is TGTGCCAGCTCACCCTTTTTGGGCCTCCAGCATTTT.

V and J are TRBV4-3 and TRBJ2-7, with unresolved D. The length of the CDR3 is 14 residues. Germline loops: CDR1 LGHNA, CDR2 YSLEER. Deletions cut 1 base from V and 6 bases from J, with 13 bases between. The CDR3 here is CASSQVYAVGEQYF. CDR3 DNA sequence: TGCGCCAGCAGCCAAGTATACGCGGTCGGCGAGCAGTACTTC.

V gene TRBV6-6 combines with J gene TRBJ2-7; D may be TRBD2 (5 bases). Germline lookup yields CDR1 MNHNY and CDR2 SVGAGI (reference sequence). The CDR3 is 13 amino acids. Deletions cut 5 bases from V and 3 bases from J, with 11 bases between. The CDR3 DNA is TGTGCCAGCAGTACGGGATCCAACTACGAGCAGTACTTC. Its protein product is CASSTGSNYEQYF.

J is TRBJ1-1 and V is TRBV6-5; D is perhaps TRBD1 (5 bases). The CDR3 is 16 residues long. V was clipped by 0 bases and J by 1 base, with 12 bases between them. Germline lookup yields CDR1 MNHEY and CDR2 SVGAGI. The CDR3 loop is CASSYSPGSRNTEAFF. The CDR3 region has the DNA TGTGCCAGCAGTTACTCTCCAGGGTCAAGGAACACTGAAGCTTTCTTT.

This chain uses TRBV4-1 with TRBJ1-2; D not certain. The CDR3 totals 19 residues. CDR1 and CDR2 (germline): MGHRA, YSYEKL. Deletions cut 1 base from V and 1 base from J, with 22 bases between. The CDR3 region is CASSQGAPFSGVLNYGYTF. The CDR3 DNA reads as TGCGCCAGCAGCCAAGGAGCCCCATTCTCCGGGGTGCTTAACTATGGCTACACCTTC.

The chain employs TRBV5-1 and TRBJ2-7; the match to TRBD1 covers 12 bases. Looked up from germline, CDR1 is SGHRS and CDR2 is YFSETQ. The CDR3 is 14 residues long. V was pared by 4 bases and J by 7 bases, with 6 bases of the junction left unmatched. For the CDR3, the DNA is TGCGCCAGCAGCCGGGGGGACAGGGGGCAAGAGCAGTACTTC. Protein: CASSRGDRGQEQYF. Full variable domain (missing parts from reference TRBV5-1 and TRBJ2-7): KAGVTQTPRYLIKTRGQQVTLSCSPISGHRSVSWYQQTPGQGLQFLFEYFSETQRNKGNFPGRFSGRQFSNSRSEMNVSTLELGDSALYLCASSRGDRGQEQYFGPGTRLTVT.

The chain carries TRBV4-1 and TRBJ1-2, with a weak D call TRBD1 (6 bases). The CDR3 has 16 amino acids. Germline loops: CDR1 MGHRA, CDR2 YSYEKL. V was pared by 1 base and J by 0 bases, with 12 bases between. The CDR3 DNA follows: TGCGCCAGCAGCCAAGTCCGGGGGGCGGCTAACTATGGCTACACCTTC. It yields the protein CASSQVRGAANYGYTF.

V usage is TRBV28 and J usage is TRBJ1-2, with 7 bases that match TRBD1. V lost 10 bases, J lost 4 bases, and 15 bases stayed unmatched. The length of the CDR3 is 15 residues. Germline V gene data show CDR1 as MDHEN and CDR2 as SYDVKM. In nucleotides, the CDR3 is TGTGCCATCGGGCTCGCGCGGGACAGCTCCTATGGCTACACCTTC. It is translated as CAIGLARDSSYGYTF.

The genes are TRBV30 and TRBJ2-1, with a tentative D call TRBD2 (5 bases). V lost 5 bases and J lost 0, with 17 bases in between. This CDR3 region has 16 residues. The germline CDR1 and CDR2 sequences are GTSNPN and SVGIG (reference sequence). The CDR3 region has the DNA TGTGCCTGGGCAGCCGGACTCTCCAGCTCCTACAATGAGCAGTTCTTC. This sequence encodes CAWAAGLSSSYNEQFF.

J is TRBJ1-2 and V is TRBV28; D is unresolved. There are 11 residues in the CDR3. Deletions cut 6 bases from V and 8 bases from J, with 10 bases between. The germline V gene encodes CDR1 MDHEN and CDR2 SYDVKM. CDR3 sequence reads: CASSQTRGYTF. The CDR3 DNA follows: TGTGCCAGCAGCCAGACAAGAGGCTACACCTTC.

The chain uses TRBV13 and TRBJ2-1; D gene uncertain. CDR1 is PRHDT, CDR2 FYEKMQ, per germline (reference sequence). This CDR3 spans 13 amino acids. V was shortened by 6 bases and J by 6 bases, with 12 bases between the two germline ends. For the CDR3, the DNA is TGTGCCAGCAGTTTTCCGCGCGGCAATGAGCAGTTCTTC. It translates to CASSFPRGNEQFF.

The rearrangement links TRBV20-1 to TRBJ2-5; 8 bases line up with TRBD1. The CDR3 contains 11 residues. Germline V gene lookup returns CDR1 DFQATT and CDR2 SNEGSKA (reference sequence). V trimming: 4 bases; J trimming: 11 bases; junction bases outside the gene matches: 6. The CDR3, as DNA: TGCAGTGCTAACAGGGGGAATGAGCAGTACTTC. Its protein product is CSANRGNEQYF.

CDR3 nucleotide sequence: TGCGCCAGCGGACTACTGACTGCAGTATACGAGCAGTACTTC. It translates to CASGLLTAVYEQYF. The rearrangement links TRBV10-2 to TRBJ2-7, with TRBD2 as a possible D gene (6 bases). Trimming took 8 bases from V and 4 from J, leaving 18 bases between them. Germline values: CDR1 WSHSY, CDR2 SAAADI. The CDR3 is made up of 14 amino acids.

The chain has TRBV28 and TRBJ2-5, with D possibly being TRBD1 (6 bases). Deletions cut 4 bases from V and 0 bases from J, with 18 bases between. The CDR3 length is 17 residues. Germline CDR1 is MDHEN and CDR2 is SYDVKM. CDR3 bases: TGTGCCAGCAGTTACCCGACGGACAGACTCCACCAAGAGACCCAGTACTTC. It encodes CASSYPTDRLHQETQYF.

Comments on this clone: Other nucleotide sequences from this sample produce the same CDR3. The V and J genes are TRBV28 and TRBJ1-2; D may be TRBD1 (5 bases). CDR3 length equals 14 residues. Trimming removed 8 bases at V and 8 bases at J, with 21 bases between. Germline lookup yields CDR1 MDHEN and CDR2 SYDVKM. CDR3 nucleotides: TGTGCCAGCTCAGGGTCCCCACTCGTCGGCGGCTACACCTTC. Translation gives CASSGSPLVGGYTF.

The chain recombines TRBV4-2 with TRBJ1-2; 7 bases fit TRBD1. Trimming at V came to 0 bases and at J to 7 bases, leaving 8 bases not matched to a gene. CDR1 is LGHNA and CDR2 is YNFKEQ in the germline V gene. The CDR3 is 15 amino acids. The CDR3 DNA is TGTGCCAGCAGCCAAGATCTCGCTAGGGGGCCTGGCTACACCTTC. Translation: CASSQDLARGPGYTF.

V is TRBV5-1 and J is TRBJ2-3; D possibly corresponds to TRBD2 (6 bases). Trimming removed 0 bases from V and 0 bases from J, with 8 bases in between. Germline loops: CDR1 SGHRS, CDR2 YFSETQ. The CDR3 loop spans 15 amino acids. CDR3 DNA sequence: TGCGCCAGCAGCTTGGGGGGGGTCAGCACAGATACGCAGTATTTT. Protein product: CASSLGGVSTDTQYF.

V and J are TRBV6-5 and TRBJ1-2; 7 nucleotides agree with TRBD1. V gave up 4 bases and J gave up 3 bases; unmatched junction bases: 8. The CDR3 runs 15 residues. CDR1 MNHEY and CDR2 SVGAGI come from the germline V gene. CDR3 DNA: TGTGCCAGCAGTTCTCCAGACAGGGCCTACTATGGCTACACCTTC. Protein product: CASSSPDRAYYGYTF.

In regard to this clone: Other nucleotide sequences in the sample specify the same CDR3. The rearrangement uses TRBV29-1 and TRBJ2-7; D may be TRBD2 (6 bases). V was clipped by 6 bases and J by 2 bases, with 14 bases between them. Germline CDR1 and CDR2: SQVTM and ANQGSEA. CDR3 length equals 13 residues. CDR3: CSVLSGGTYEQYF. The CDR3 nucleotides are TGCAGCGTGCTGTCAGGCGGGACCTACGAGCAGTACTTC.